Listed here is a single T cell receptor (beta chain). The data were taken from a study of T cells in Graves' hyperthyroidism and ophthalmopathy. Aged 18 to 65, the patients had hyperthyroidism that was newly diagnosed and had lasted under 2 months. Pregnant or lactating patients were excluded, as were those with uncontrolled infection or other autoimmune disease. This CDR3 has 14 residues. Trimming cost V 5 bases and J 5 bases, with 12 bases left between them. Germline CDR1 SGHTA, CDR2 FQGTGA. What was amplified from RNA transcripts were TCR beta CDR3 regions. The primer set for the first-round RT-PCR of the TCR CDR3 was HTBI. TCRdb recomputed calls from the multiplex PCR reads with MiXCR, one row per CDR3 protein. Counted here are around 340,000 distinct CDR3 sequences, 15% to 20% occurring once; the ten biggest clones make up around 34%.

This chain joins TRBV7-3 and TRBJ2-2; D is perhaps TRBD1 (7 bases). The clonotype was recovered from a man in his thirties or forties with Graves' hyperthyroidism. The sequenced sample was blood. The CDR3 DNA follows: TGTGCCAGCAGCCCCAGGGGGGCAACCGGGGAGCTGTTTTTT. Translation gives CASSPRGATGELFF.